This T cell receptor (beta chain) was retrieved from a study of cytomegalovirus exposure and HLA in healthy donors. Across the study: Earlier results showed 90 million to 120 million unique TCR beta sequences derived from about 179 million T cells. Study outcomes and limitations: Accurate prediction of most subjects' HLA-A and HLA-B alleles from TCR beta sequences was reported. In an earlier analysis, most TCR beta V segments were productive about 90% or about 30% of the time. Immune exposure was documented only through CMV serostatus.

In the case of this clone: Its antigen is as yet unknown.

The PCR employed 60 Vbeta primers together with 13 Jbeta primers. Sequencing used immunoSEQ multiplex PCR; TCRdb keeps in-frame clones, though not all of them. This sample has about 160,000 clones; about three quarters occur once, and the top ten carry roughly 2.6%. Trimming cost V 5 bases and J 3 bases, with 13 bases left between them. Germline V lookup: CDR1 MNHEY, CDR2 SVGAGI. The CDR3 is 14 residues long. The origin of this receptor is a woman between 40 and 55 years old in good health and CMV-seropositive. Sequencing input: PBMCs. The chain carries TRBV6-5 and TRBJ1-1, with unresolved D. CDR3 DNA sequence: TGTGCCAGCAGTGGTGGGAGAATAGACACTGAAGCTTTCTTT. This codes for CASSGGRIDTEAFF.